A single sample gave rise to the 2 T cell receptor beta chains below, sequenced in a study of radiation and T cells in renal cell carcinoma. Specified time point: blood 4 weeks post-SBRT, at nephrectomy. Treatment denoted: 15 Gy SBRT to primary tumor, nephrectomy 4 weeks later. The protocol was immunoSEQ multiplex PCR, while the TCRdb copy is restricted to in-frame clones and leaves out a portion. Seen here are 150,000 to 200,000 clones, 88% observed once, and the top ten hold around 11%. The starting material was blood, obtained from a patient whose treatment included radiotherapy and nephrectomy. Receptor source: a woman in her forties or fifties with renal cell carcinoma.

This clone came up a few times. This chain joins TRBV6-5 and TRBJ1-1; possibly TRBD1 for D (5 bases). With 2 bases removed from V and 3 bases from J, the gap between germline ends came to 10 bases. Germline V gene sequence: CDR1 MNHEY, CDR2 SVGAGI. This CDR3 has 14 amino acids. CDR3 in DNA: TGTGCCAGCAGTTACCTAGGGGAGGACACTGAAGCTTTCTTT. Amino acids: CASSYLGEDTEAFF.

V gene TRBV18 combines with J gene TRBJ1-1, with D tentatively TRBD1 (5 bases). The V gene lost 8 bases and the J gene lost 4 bases, with 20 bases spanning the gap. Germline CDR1 and CDR2: KGHSH and LQKENI. The CDR3 extends over 15 amino acids. For the CDR3, the DNA is TGTGCCAGCGCAAAATTCGGGTCTGGGGCCACTGAAGCTTTCTTT. It translates to CASAKFGSGATEAFF.